This T cell receptor (beta chain) stems from a study of glioma-infiltrating T cells. TCR alpha and beta CDR3 regions were amplified from RNA using iRepertoire nested multiplex PCR. One-step reverse transcription and amplification started from around 100-400 ng of tissue mRNA or PBMC total RNA. TCRdb re-derived calls from the multiplex PCR reads in MiXCR, one entry per CDR3 protein. The table has some 130,000 distinct CDR3 sequences, 24% seen once; the top ten hold 25% to 30%. The table lists this clonotype with a few counts. No antigen is known for it. Study-level points and caveats: Only very few CDR3 sequences appeared in both tissue and blood. Gliomas, especially low-grade, showed above-expected tissue-blood divergence; non-neoplastic patients showed below.

Trimming took 5 bases from V and 1 from J, leaving 8 bases between them. This CDR3 has 13 residues. The germline V gene has CDR1 LGHDT and CDR2 YNNKEL (reference sequence). The sequenced sample was glioma tissue, nonneoplastic brain tissue, or PBMCs (not recorded which). The J gene is TRBJ1-2, the V gene TRBV3-1, with a weak D call TRBD1 (5 bases). This sequence was found in a human donor with low-grade glioma or glioblastoma, undergoing nonglioma brain surgery, or in good health (not recorded which). Here the CDR3 reads CASSGDGNYGYTF. The CDR3 DNA is TGTGCCAGCAGCGGGGACGGTAACTATGGCTACACCTTC.